One sample yielded the 18 T cell receptor beta chains listed below, sequenced in a study of low-dose radiotherapy and immunotherapy resistance in tumors. TRAV- and TRBV-specific primers, spanning alpha and beta chains, primed first-strand cDNA. A roughly 20-cycle PCR with a constant-region primer and V-primer adapter amplified TCRs. In TCRdb, the reads were re-called with MiXCR into one record per CDR3 protein. Of tens of thousands of distinct CDR3 sequences in the sample, roughly 30% were seen once. Time point here: before trial treatment. The material was PBMCs, obtained before treatment. The source is a female donor with ovarian cancer.

This chain uses TRBV27 with TRBJ2-3, with TRBD1 identical over 8 bases. The germline gives CDR1 MNHEY, CDR2 SMNVEV (reference sequence). After removal of 5 bases from V and 3 bases from J, the junction contained 10 bases not matched to a gene. The CDR3 runs to 16 residues. The CDR3 region has the DNA TGTGCCAGCAGTCTCTATCCAGGGGGCAAGACAGATACGCAGTATTTT. Amino acids: CASSLYPGGKTDTQYF.

This clonotype was found a few times. The J gene is TRBJ1-1, the V gene TRBV6-5; 8 nucleotides align to TRBD1. This CDR3 contains 14 residues. The J segment lost 4 bases and the V segment lost 6 bases, leaving 7 bases of the junction unmatched. Germline V gene data show CDR1 as MNHEY and CDR2 as SVGAGI. CDR3 in amino acids: CASRLQGVRTEAFF. The CDR3 DNA follows: TGTGCCAGCAGGCTACAGGGGGTTCGCACTGAAGCTTTCTTT.

This clonotype was seen many times. The chain has TRBV9 and TRBJ2-2; TRBD2 is a possible D gene (7 bases). V was shortened by 4 bases and J by 4 bases, with 14 bases between the two germline ends. The length of the CDR3 is 15 residues. Germline loops: CDR1 SGDLS, CDR2 YYNGEE. CDR3 residues: CASSLRGGSTGELFF. CDR3 DNA: TGTGCCAGCAGCCTTAGGGGGGGGTCCACCGGGGAGCTGTTTTTT.

This clonotype was recorded many times. This chain joins TRBV15 and TRBJ1-2, with a possible D match to TRBD1 (5 bases). V lost 0 bases to trimming and J lost 2 bases, with 7 bases between them. The CDR3 loop spans 14 amino acids. Germline V gene sequence: CDR1 LNHNV, CDR2 YYDKDF (reference sequence). The CDR3, as DNA: TGTGCCACCAGCAGAGATGGGACGAACTATGGCTACACCTTC. Amino acids: CATSRDGTNYGYTF.

This clonotype was seen repeatedly, ten times or more. The V call is TRBV10-3, the J call TRBJ2-3; 7 bases are shared with TRBD1. With 8 bases clipped from V and 2 bases from J, the junction kept 7 bases outside the gene matches. CDR1 and CDR2 from the germline V gene are ENHRY and SYGVKD. CDR3 size: 14 residues. The CDR3 DNA is TGTGCCATCGGCGACAGGGACCACACAGATACGCAGTATTTT. It codes for CAIGDRDHTDTQYF.

This clonotype was seen repeatedly, ten times or more. The rearrangement uses TRBV9 and TRBJ2-6; D possibly corresponds to TRBD2 (6 bases). This CDR3 contains 15 residues. V lost 3 bases and J 4 bases, leaving 11 bases between the germline ends. Per germline, CDR1 SGDLS and CDR2 YYNGEE. The CDR3 reads CASSEEGRGANVLTF. CDR3 sequence (DNA): TGTGCCAGCAGCGAGGAGGGAAGAGGGGCCAACGTCCTGACTTTC.

This chain joins TRBV5-1 and TRBJ2-1; TRBD2 matches 10 bases. The J segment lost 3 bases and the V segment lost 1 base, leaving 4 bases of the junction unmatched. Germline assignment: CDR1 SGHRS and CDR2 YFSETQ. This CDR3 spans 16 amino acids. The CDR3 DNA reads as TGCGCCAGCAGCTTGTCCCTAGCGGGAGACTACAATGAGCAGTTCTTC. This encodes CASSLSLAGDYNEQFF. The full variable domain, in which reference TRBV5-1 and TRBJ2-1 provide the parts outside the CDR3, is KAGVTQTPRYLIKTRGQQVTLSCSPISGHRSVSWYQQTPGQGLQFLFEYFSETQRNKGNFPGRFSGRQFSNSRSEMNVSTLELGDSALYLCASSLSLAGDYNEQFFGPGTRLTVL.

This clonotype was counted at least ten times. The rearrangement joins TRBV14 to TRBJ2-5; a weak D match, TRBD2 (5 bases). V dropped 4 bases and J dropped 5 bases, with 14 bases sitting between them. The length of the CDR3 is 14 residues. CDR1 and CDR2 from the germline V gene are SGHDN and FVKESK. CDR3 in amino acids: CASSPLGVEETQYF. The CDR3 nucleotides are TGTGCCAGCAGCCCTCTCGGGGTGGAGGAGACCCAGTACTTC.

The CDR3 DNA reads as TGTGCCAGCAGTTATGGAGCAGAATACGAGCAGTACTTC. It translates to CASSYGAEYEQYF. The gene calls are TRBV6-6 and TRBJ2-7; no clear D. Germline CDR1 MNHNY, CDR2 SVGAGI (reference sequence). Trimming removed 3 bases at V and 4 bases at J, with 10 bases between. This CDR3 has 13 residues.

This clonotype was seen ten or more times. The J gene is TRBJ2-7, the V gene TRBV28; 10 nucleotides agree with TRBD2. CDR1 and CDR2 (germline): MDHEN, SYDVKM. The ends lost 6 bases at V and 5 bases at J; junction bases unmatched: 13. The CDR3 spans 16 residues. Here the CDR3 DNA reads TGTGCCAGCAGAGAGGGGAGGCTAGCGGGAGCCCACGAGCAGTACTTC. It encodes CASREGRLAGAHEQYF.

This clonotype was seen at least ten times. The V gene is TRBV6-2 or TRBV6-3, the J gene TRBJ2-2; 11 bases fit TRBD1. The CDR3 spans 16 residues. The germline V gene has CDR1 MNHEY and CDR2 SVGEGT. Losses at the gene ends were 2 bases for V and 3 bases for J; bases not matched to a gene: 2. The CDR3 reads CASSYEGQGDTGELFF. CDR3 sequence (DNA): TGTGCCAGCAGTTACGAGGGACAGGGGGACACCGGGGAGCTGTTTTTT.

A word on this clonotype: This likely stems from a read error, as it lies one base from a far larger clone. J is TRBJ2-1 and V is TRBV6-1; no clear D. This CDR3 has 14 residues. V was shortened by 2 bases and J by 10 bases, with 15 bases between the two germline ends. Germline V CDR1 and CDR2: MNHNS, SASEGT. The CDR3 region has the DNA TGTGCCAGCAGTGAACCATCCAGACTCTACGAGCAGTTCTTC. Its translation: CASSEPSRLYEQFF.

V usage is TRBV5-5 and J usage is TRBJ2-1; no reliable D call. The CDR3 is 11 amino acids. The germline V gene has CDR1 SGHKS and CDR2 YYEKEE (reference sequence). With 4 bases removed from V and 10 bases from J, the gap between germline ends came to 9 bases. The CDR3 reads CASSERKEQFF. The CDR3 DNA is TGTGCCAGCAGCGAACGGAAAGAGCAGTTCTTC.

The V and J genes are TRBV29-1 and TRBJ1-1, with D possibly being TRBD1 (6 bases). V shed 5 bases and J shed 6 bases, with 13 bases lying between them. This CDR3 has 12 residues. In germline, CDR1 is SQVTM, CDR2 ANQGSEA. CDR3 DNA sequence: TGCAGCGTTTGGGGGGCTAATTCTGAAGCTTTCTTT. Translation: CSVWGANSEAFF.

This rearrangement joins TRBV6-2 or TRBV6-3 to TRBJ1-3, with D possibly TRBD1 on 5 matching bases. Per the germline V gene, CDR1 is MNHEY and CDR2 is SVGEGT. The CDR3 is 14 amino acids. V lost 5 bases to trimming and J lost 8 bases, with 16 bases between them. CDR3 in DNA: TGTGCCAGCAGTGAAGGTCGGGGGATGGACACCATATATTTT. Protein product: CASSEGRGMDTIYF.

The gene calls are TRBV6-2 or TRBV6-3 and TRBJ1-1, with 7 bases lining up with TRBD1. Germline V CDR1 and CDR2: MNHEY, SVGEGT. V shed 6 bases and J 0 bases; nucleotides not matched to a gene: 4. The CDR3 has 14 residues. The CDR3 DNA reads TGTGCCAGCAGCCTGGGACAGCTGAACACTGAAGCTTTCTTT. Its translation is CASSLGQLNTEAFF.

This clonotype occurred a few times. The chain uses TRBV5-6 and TRBJ2-2, with TRBD2 identical over 11 bases. The V gene end was trimmed by 4 bases and the J gene end by 0 bases; junction bases not matched to a gene: 8. The length of the CDR3 is 18 residues. Germline V gene data show CDR1 as SGHDT and CDR2 as YYEEEE. CDR3 DNA: TGTGCCAGCAGCAACTACGGGACTAGCGGACCGAACACCGGGGAGCTGTTTTTT. Translation: CASSNYGTSGPNTGELFF.

As for this clonotype: The germline gene is not matched at one end of the junction; a read error may be the cause. This chain connects TRBV6-1 to TRBJ2-1; D remains ambiguous. This CDR3 has 14 amino acids. In germline, CDR1 is MNHNS, CDR2 SASEGT. CDR3 residues: CASAEGSSFNEQFF. The CDR3 DNA reads TGTGCCAGCGCCGAAGGGTCCTCCTTCAATGAGCAGTTCTTC.